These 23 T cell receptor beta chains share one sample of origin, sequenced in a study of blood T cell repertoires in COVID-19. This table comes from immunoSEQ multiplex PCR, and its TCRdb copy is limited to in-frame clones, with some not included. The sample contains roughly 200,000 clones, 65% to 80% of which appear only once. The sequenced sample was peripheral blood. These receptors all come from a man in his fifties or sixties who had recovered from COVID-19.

The CDR3 nucleotides are TGCGCCAGCAGCGGGGGGGACAGGGCACCCCTGAACACTGAAGCTTTCTTT. Protein sequence: CASSGGDRAPLNTEAFF. The genes are TRBV5-1 and TRBJ1-1; 9 nucleotides match TRBD1. The length of the CDR3 is 17 residues. The germline CDR1 and CDR2 sequences are SGHRS and YFSETQ. Losses at the gene ends were 4 bases for V and 0 bases for J; bases not matched to a gene: 10.

CDR3 region: CASSFPDRAISFF. The CDR3 nucleotides read TGTGCCAGCAGTTTCCCGGACAGGGCGATTTCTTTCTTT. The chain links TRBV28 to TRBJ1-1, with 8 nucleotides matching TRBD1. The CDR3 totals 13 residues. Germline assignment: CDR1 MDHEN and CDR2 SYDVKM. J was trimmed by 12 bases and V by 3 bases; bases with no gene match: 9.

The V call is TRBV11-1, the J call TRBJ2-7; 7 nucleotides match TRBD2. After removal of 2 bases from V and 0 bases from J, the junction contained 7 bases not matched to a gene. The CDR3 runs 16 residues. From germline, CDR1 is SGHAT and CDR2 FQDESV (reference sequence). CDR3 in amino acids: CASSLLGASGSYEQYF. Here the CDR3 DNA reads TGTGCCAGCAGCTTACTAGGAGCTAGCGGCTCCTACGAGCAGTACTTC. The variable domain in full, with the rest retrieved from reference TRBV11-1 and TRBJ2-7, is EAEVAQSPRYKITEKSQAVAFWCDPISGHATLYWYRQILGQGPELLVQFQDESVVDDSQLPKDRFSAERLKGVDSTLKIQPAELGDSAMYLCASSLLGASGSYEQYFGPGTRLTVT.

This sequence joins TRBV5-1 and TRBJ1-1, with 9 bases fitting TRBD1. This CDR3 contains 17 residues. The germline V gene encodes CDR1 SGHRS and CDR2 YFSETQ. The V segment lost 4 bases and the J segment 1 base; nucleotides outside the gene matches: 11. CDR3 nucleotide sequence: TGCGCCAGCAGCGGAGAAACAGGGGGCCGCTGGAACACTGAAGCTTTCTTT. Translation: CASSGETGGRWNTEAFF.

CDR3 region: CASSSTGGDWTDTQYF. DNA of the CDR3: TGTGCCAGTAGTAGCACAGGGGGAGATTGGACAGATACGCAGTATTTT. This sequence joins TRBV19 and TRBJ2-3, with 8 nucleotides matching TRBD1. Trimming at V came to 4 bases and at J to 3 bases, leaving 9 bases not matched to a gene. Germline CDR1 LNHDA, CDR2 SQIVND (reference sequence). There are 16 residues in the CDR3.

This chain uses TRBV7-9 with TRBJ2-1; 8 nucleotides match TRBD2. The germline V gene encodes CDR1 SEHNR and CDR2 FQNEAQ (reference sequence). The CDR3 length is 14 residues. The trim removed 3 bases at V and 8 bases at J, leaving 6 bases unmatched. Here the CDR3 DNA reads TGTGCCAGCAGCTTTTTTAGCGGGAACGATGAGCAGTTCTTC. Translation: CASSFFSGNDEQFF.

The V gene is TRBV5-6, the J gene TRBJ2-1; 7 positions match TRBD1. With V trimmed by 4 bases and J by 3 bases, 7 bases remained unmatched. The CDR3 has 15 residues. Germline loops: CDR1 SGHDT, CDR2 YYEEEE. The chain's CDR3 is CASSTTGRLYNEQFF. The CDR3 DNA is TGTGCCAGCAGCACGACAGGGCGACTCTACAATGAGCAGTTCTTC.

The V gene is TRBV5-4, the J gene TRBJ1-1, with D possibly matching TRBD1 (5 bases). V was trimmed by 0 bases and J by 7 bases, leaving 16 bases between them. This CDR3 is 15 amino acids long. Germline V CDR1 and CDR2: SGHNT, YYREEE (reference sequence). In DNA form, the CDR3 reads TGTGCCAGCAGCTTGGAGGGTCGCAGGGAAGATGAAGCTTTCTTT. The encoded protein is CASSLEGRREDEAFF.

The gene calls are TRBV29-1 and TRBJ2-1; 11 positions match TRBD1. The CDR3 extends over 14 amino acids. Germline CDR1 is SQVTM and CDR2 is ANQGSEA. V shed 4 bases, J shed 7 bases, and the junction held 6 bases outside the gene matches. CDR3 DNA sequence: TGCAGCGTTGGCGGGACAGGGGGAAGGAATGAGCAGTTCTTC. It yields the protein CSVGGTGGRNEQFF.

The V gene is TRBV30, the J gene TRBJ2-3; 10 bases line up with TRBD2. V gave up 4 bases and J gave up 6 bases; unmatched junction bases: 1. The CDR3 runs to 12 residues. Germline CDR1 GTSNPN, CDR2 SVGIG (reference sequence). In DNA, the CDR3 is TGTGCCTGGAAGCGGGAGGGGGATACGCAGTATTTT. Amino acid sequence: CAWKREGDTQYF.

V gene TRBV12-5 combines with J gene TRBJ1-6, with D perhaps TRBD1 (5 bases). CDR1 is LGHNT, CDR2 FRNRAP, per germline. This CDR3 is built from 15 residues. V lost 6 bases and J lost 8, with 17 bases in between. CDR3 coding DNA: TGTGCTAGTGGCAACCCGGGAGGGGAGGATTCACCCCTCCACTTT. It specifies CASGNPGGEDSPLHF.

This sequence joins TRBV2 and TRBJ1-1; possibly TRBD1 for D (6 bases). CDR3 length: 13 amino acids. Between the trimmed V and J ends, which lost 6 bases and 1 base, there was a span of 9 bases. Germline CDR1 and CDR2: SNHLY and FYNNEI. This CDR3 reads CASRLTGNTEAFF. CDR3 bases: TGTGCCAGCAGACTGACAGGGAACACTGAAGCTTTCTTT. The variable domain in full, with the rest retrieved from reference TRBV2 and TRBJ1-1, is EPEVTQTPSHQVTQMGQEVILRCVPISNHLYFYWYRQILGQKVEFLVSFYNNEISEKSEIFDDQFSVERPDGSNFTLKIRSTKLEDSAMYFCASRLTGNTEAFFGQGTRLTVV.

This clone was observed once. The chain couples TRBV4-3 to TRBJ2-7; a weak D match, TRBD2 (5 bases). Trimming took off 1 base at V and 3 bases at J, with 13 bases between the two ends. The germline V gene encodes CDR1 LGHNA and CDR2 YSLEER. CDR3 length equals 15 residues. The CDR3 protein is CASSQGTSALYEQYF. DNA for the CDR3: TGCGCCAGCAGCCAAGGAACTAGTGCTCTCTACGAGCAGTACTTC.

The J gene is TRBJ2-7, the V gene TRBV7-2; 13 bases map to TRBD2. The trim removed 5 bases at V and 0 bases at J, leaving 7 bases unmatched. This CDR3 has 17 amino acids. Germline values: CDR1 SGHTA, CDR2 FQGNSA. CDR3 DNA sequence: TGTGCCAGCAGCCCCGGGACTAGCGGGATCCCCTCCTACGAGCAGTACTTC. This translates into CASSPGTSGIPSYEQYF.

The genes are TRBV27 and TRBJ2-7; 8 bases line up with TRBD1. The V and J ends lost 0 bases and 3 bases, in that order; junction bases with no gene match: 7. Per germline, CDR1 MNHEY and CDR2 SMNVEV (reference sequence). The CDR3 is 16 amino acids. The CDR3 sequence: CASSLSFRGTGYEQYF. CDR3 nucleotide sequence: TGTGCCAGCAGTTTATCTTTTCGGGGGACAGGCTACGAGCAGTACTTC.

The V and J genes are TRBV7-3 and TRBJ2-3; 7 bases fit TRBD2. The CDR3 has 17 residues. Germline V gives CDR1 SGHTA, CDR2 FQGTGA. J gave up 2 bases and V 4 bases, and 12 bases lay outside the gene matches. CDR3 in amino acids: CASSSSAGLRNTDTQYF. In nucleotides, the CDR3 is TGTGCCAGCAGCTCATCAGCGGGACTTAGAAACACAGATACGCAGTATTTT.

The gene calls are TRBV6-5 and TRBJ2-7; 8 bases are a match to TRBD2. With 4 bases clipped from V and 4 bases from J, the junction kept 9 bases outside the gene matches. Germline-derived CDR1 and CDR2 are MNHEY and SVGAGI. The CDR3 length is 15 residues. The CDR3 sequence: CASSSSGTRGYEQYF. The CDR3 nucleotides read TGTGCCAGCAGTTCTTCCGGGACTAGAGGATACGAGCAGTACTTC.

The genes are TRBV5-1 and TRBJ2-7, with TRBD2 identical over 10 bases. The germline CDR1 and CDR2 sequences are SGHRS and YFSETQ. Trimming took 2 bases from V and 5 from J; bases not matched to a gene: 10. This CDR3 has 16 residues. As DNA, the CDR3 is TGCGCCAGCAGCTTAGTGTTTCTAGCGGGAGCTAACGAGCAGTACTTC. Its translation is CASSLVFLAGANEQYF.

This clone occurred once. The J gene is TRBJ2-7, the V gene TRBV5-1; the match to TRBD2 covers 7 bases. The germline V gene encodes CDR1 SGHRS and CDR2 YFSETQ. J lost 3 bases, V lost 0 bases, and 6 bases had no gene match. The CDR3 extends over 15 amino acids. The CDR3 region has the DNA TGCGCCAGCAGCTTGGGTTCTAGCGGAAGCTACGAGCAGTACTTC. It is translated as CASSLGSSGSYEQYF.

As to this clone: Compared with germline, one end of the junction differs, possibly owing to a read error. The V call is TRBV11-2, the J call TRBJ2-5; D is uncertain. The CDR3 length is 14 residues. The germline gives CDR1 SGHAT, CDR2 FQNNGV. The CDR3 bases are TGTGCCAGCAGCCCACGTGCCTTTCAAGAGATCCAGTACTTC. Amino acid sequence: CASSPRAFQEIQYF. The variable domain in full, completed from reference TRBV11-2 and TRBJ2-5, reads EAGVAQSPRYKIIEKRQSVAFWCNPISGHATLYWYQQILGQGPKLLIQFQNNGVVDDSQLPKDRFSAERLKGVDSTLKIQPAKLEDSAVYLCASSPRAFQEIQYFGPGTRLLVL.

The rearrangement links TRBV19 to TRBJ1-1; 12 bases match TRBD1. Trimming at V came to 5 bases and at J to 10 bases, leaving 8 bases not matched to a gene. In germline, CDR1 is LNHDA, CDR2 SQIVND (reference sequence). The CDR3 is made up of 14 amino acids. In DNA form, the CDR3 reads TGTGCCAGTAGTGTCCGGGACAGGGGGCCGGGAGCTTTCTTT. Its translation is CASSVRDRGPGAFF.

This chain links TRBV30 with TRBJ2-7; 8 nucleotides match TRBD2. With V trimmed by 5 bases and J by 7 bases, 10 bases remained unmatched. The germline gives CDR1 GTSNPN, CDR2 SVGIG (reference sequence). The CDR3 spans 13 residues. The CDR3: CAWDLAGTGEQYF. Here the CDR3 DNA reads TGTGCCTGGGACTTAGCGGGAACGGGGGAGCAGTACTTC.

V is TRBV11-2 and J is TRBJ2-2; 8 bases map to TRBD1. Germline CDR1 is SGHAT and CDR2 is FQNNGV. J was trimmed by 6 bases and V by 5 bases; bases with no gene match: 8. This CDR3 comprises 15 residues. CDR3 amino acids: CASSAGQGRAGELFF. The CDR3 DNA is TGTGCCAGCAGCGCAGGACAGGGTAGAGCCGGGGAGCTGTTTTTT.